Shown below are 25 T cell receptor beta chains from a single sample sequenced in a study of OX40 agonist ivuxolimab in advanced cancers. Some clones are missing from TCRdb's copy, which holds only in-frame ones; the method was immunoSEQ multiplex PCR. Seen here are over 50,000 clones, nearly 90% observed once, and the top ten hold about 5%. The sequencing here drew on CD4+ or CD8+ T cells sorted from blood, taken in a trial of the OX40 agonist ivuxolimab. The receptor set was obtained from an adult with an advanced solid tumor such as melanoma, head and neck, liver or kidney cancer.

The CDR3 region has the DNA TGTGCCAGCAGCTTGGAACGCCAGAGGGAGACCCAGTACTTC. Amino acid sequence: CASSLERQRETQYF. The chain uses TRBV5-5 and TRBJ2-5; D gene ambiguous. V lost 0 bases to trimming and J lost 5 bases, with 11 bases between them. CDR1 is SGHKS, CDR2 YYEKEE, per germline (reference sequence). CDR3 size: 14 residues.

In its sample, this clone was seen once. The chain joins TRBV6-1 to TRBJ2-5; no clear D gene. The CDR3 contains 14 residues. The germline V gene encodes CDR1 MNHNS and CDR2 SASEGT. V was shortened by 5 bases and J by 1 base, with 11 bases between the two germline ends. The CDR3 DNA sequence: TGTGCCAGCAGTTTCCCGGACGGCCAAGAGACCCAGTACTTC. Translating gives CASSFPDGQETQYF.

The V call is TRBV5-1, the J call TRBJ2-7; 9 bases match TRBD2. Germline values: CDR1 SGHRS, CDR2 YFSETQ. This CDR3 contains 12 residues. The trim removed 2 bases at V and 12 bases at J, leaving 6 bases unmatched. In DNA form, the CDR3 reads TGCGCCAGCAGCTTAATAGCGGGGGACCCGTACTTC. It is translated as CASSLIAGDPYF.

The rearrangement joins TRBV5-4 to TRBJ2-2; D not resolved. Per germline, CDR1 SGHNT and CDR2 YYREEE (reference sequence). The length of the CDR3 is 16 residues. The V and J ends lost 4 bases and 1 base respectively, with 14 bases between them. The CDR3 DNA reads TGTGCCAGCAGCCCGATGTCGACTCGGAACACCGGGGAGCTGTTTTTT. Translation gives CASSPMSTRNTGELFF.

The chain employs TRBV27 and TRBJ2-3; 8 bases map to TRBD2. Germline trimming cut 0 bases from V and 1 base from J; bases unmatched to any gene: 6. CDR3 size: 17 residues. CDR1 is MNHEY, CDR2 SMNVEV, per germline (reference sequence). The CDR3 protein is CASSLSTVGGGTDTQYF. CDR3 bases: TGTGCCAGCAGTTTATCGACCGTCGGGGGGGGCACAGATACGCAGTATTTT.

The rearrangement links TRBV7-2 to TRBJ2-5; possibly TRBD2 for D (5 bases). From germline, CDR1 is SGHTA and CDR2 FQGNSA. The CDR3 is made up of 13 amino acids. V shed 2 bases and J shed 5 bases, with 9 bases lying between them. The CDR3 protein is CASSLWERETQYF. For the CDR3, the DNA is TGTGCCAGCAGCTTATGGGAGAGGGAGACCCAGTACTTC.

The chain has TRBV10-1 and TRBJ2-3, with a weak D call TRBD2 (6 bases). The length of the CDR3 is 14 residues. Trimming took off 7 bases at V and 0 bases at J, with 11 bases between the two ends. CDR1 WNHNN and CDR2 SYGVQD come from the germline V gene (reference sequence). The CDR3 here is CASTGSGSTDTQYF. CDR3 in DNA: TGCGCCAGCACCGGGAGCGGGAGCACAGATACGCAGTATTTT.

The chain carries TRBV12-5 and TRBJ2-1, with a possible D match to TRBD2 (5 bases). Trimming shortened V by 1 base and J by 12 bases, and 10 bases separated the two germline ends. Germline CDR1 LGHNT, CDR2 FRNRAP. The CDR3 totals 12 residues. The CDR3 region has the DNA TGTGCTAGTGGTTTGGACGGGGTCGGGCAGTTCTTC. Residues: CASGLDGVGQFF.

The chain employs TRBV3-1 (or the pseudogene TRBV3-2) and TRBJ1-1; D ambiguous. The germline V gene has CDR1 LGHDT and CDR2 YNNKEL (reference sequence). The CDR3 has 9 amino acids. Deletions cut 3 bases from V and 12 bases from J, with 5 bases between. CDR3 bases: TGTGCCAGCAGCCATCCGACTTTCTTT. Its protein is CASSHPTFF.

The V call is TRBV7-9, the J call TRBJ2-6; 9 bases are a match to TRBD1. The CDR3 has 14 residues. The germline V gene has CDR1 SEHNR and CDR2 FQNEAQ (reference sequence). Trimming cost V 10 bases and J 4 bases; bases outside gene matches: 5. The CDR3 DNA sequence: TGTGCCACCACAGGGGGCTGGGGGGCCAACGTCCTGACTTTC. As protein: CATTGGWGANVLTF.

This clone was detected only once. This chain connects TRBV4-1 to TRBJ1-6, with D maybe TRBD1 (6 bases). CDR3 size: 16 residues. Trimming took off 4 bases at V and 8 bases at J, with 18 bases between the two ends. Germline CDR1 and CDR2: MGHRA and YSYEKL. The CDR3 region is CASSRGGGQGYSPLHF. Written as DNA, the CDR3 is TGCGCCAGCAGCCGTGGGGGGGGGCAGGGGTATTCACCCCTCCACTTT.

The rearrangement joins TRBV6-5 to TRBJ1-4, with a possible D match to TRBD1 (6 bases). This CDR3 spans 15 amino acids. Trimming cost V 4 bases and J 3 bases, with 12 bases left between them. Germline CDR1 and CDR2: MNHEY and SVGAGI. CDR3 nucleotides: TGTGCCAGCAGTTCCACAGGGCTCCCTAATGAAAAACTGTTTTTT. Amino acid sequence: CASSSTGLPNEKLFF.

The chain has TRBV7-9 and TRBJ1-1; no clear D gene. Germline lookup yields CDR1 SEHNR and CDR2 FQNEAQ (reference sequence). V was cut by 3 bases and J by 3 bases, with 14 bases left in between. The CDR3 has 15 residues. CDR3 loop: CASSFAGGGYTEAFF. CDR3 nucleotide sequence: TGTGCCAGCAGCTTCGCAGGCGGAGGGTACACTGAAGCTTTCTTT.

The V and J genes are TRBV19 and TRBJ2-7; D is unclear. In germline, CDR1 is LNHDA, CDR2 SQIVND (reference sequence). The CDR3 extends over 11 amino acids. The ends were cut back, 5 bases at V and 4 bases at J, with 6 bases in the middle. The chain's CDR3 is CASSANYEQYF. As DNA, the CDR3 is TGTGCCAGTAGTGCAAATTACGAGCAGTACTTC.

The J gene is TRBJ1-5, the V gene TRBV6-1; a possible D gene is TRBD1 (6 bases). The CDR3 contains 15 residues. CDR1 is MNHNS and CDR2 is SASEGT in the germline V gene. The V gene lost 6 bases and the J gene lost 3 bases, with 15 bases spanning the gap. CDR3 DNA sequence: TGTGCCAGCAGGCGGGGGGCAAATGTCAATCAGCCCCAGCATTTT. Encoded protein: CASRRGANVNQPQHF.

The gene calls are TRBV7-2 and TRBJ1-3, with D tentatively TRBD1 (5 bases). This CDR3 is built from 16 residues. Germline V gives CDR1 SGHTA, CDR2 FQGNSA. The V end was cut by 2 bases, the J end by 0 bases, with 11 bases between. This CDR3 reads CASSLWGGSSGNTIYF. The CDR3 DNA reads as TGTGCCAGCAGCTTATGGGGGGGGTCCTCTGGAAACACCATATATTTT.

V and J are TRBV5-1 and TRBJ2-1; 7 bases match TRBD1. This CDR3 has 15 residues. Unmatched junction bases numbered 5, after V lost 1 base and J lost 4 bases. Germline CDR1 reads SGHRS; CDR2 reads YFSETQ. The CDR3 reads CASSLSLQGYNEQFF. The CDR3 nucleotides read TGCGCCAGCAGCTTGTCCCTACAGGGGTACAATGAGCAGTTCTTC.

This clone showed up just a few times. The chain recombines TRBV6-6 with TRBJ2-7, with D perhaps TRBD1 (6 bases). The CDR3 is 12 amino acids. Looked up from germline, CDR1 is MNHNY and CDR2 is SVGAGI (reference sequence). Between the trimmed V and J ends, which lost 4 bases and 4 bases, there was a span of 8 bases. Here the CDR3 DNA reads TGTGCCAGCAGTTTACAGGGTTACGAGCAGTACTTC. Translated: CASSLQGYEQYF.

The V call is TRBV6-6, the J call TRBJ1-1; the D is unclear. The CDR3 is 13 amino acids. The V gene's germline CDR1 is MNHNY and CDR2 SVGAGI (reference sequence). Deletions cut 5 bases from V and 4 bases from J, with 11 bases between. CDR3 DNA sequence: TGTGCCAGCAGTATCTCGGAAGGCACTGAAGCTTTCTTT. Its protein is CASSISEGTEAFF.

This chain connects TRBV28 to TRBJ2-7, with D uncertain. Trimming pared 7 bases from V and 4 bases from J, leaving 8 bases between. The CDR3 length is 11 residues. Germline V gives CDR1 MDHEN, CDR2 SYDVKM. The CDR3 sequence is CASTRRYEQYF. The CDR3 coding sequence is TGTGCCAGCACTCGTAGGTACGAGCAGTACTTC.

V and J are TRBV5-1 and TRBJ2-5, with D perhaps given as TRBD1 or TRBD2 (6 bases each). The germline CDR1 and CDR2 sequences are SGHRS and YFSETQ. The V end lost 2 bases, the J end lost 5 bases, and 13 bases lay between the germline ends. This CDR3 comprises 14 residues. The CDR3 DNA is TGCGCCAGCAGCTTTACGACAGGAGGGGAGACCCAGTACTTC. Translated: CASSFTTGGETQYF.

The rearrangement links TRBV7-2 to TRBJ2-3; 14 nucleotides agree with TRBD2. The length of the CDR3 is 18 residues. J lost 5 bases, V lost 5 bases, and 12 bases had no gene match. Germline CDR1 is SGHTA and CDR2 is FQGNSA. The CDR3 region is CASSQRTTSGRAQDTQYF. The CDR3 nucleotides read TGTGCCAGCAGCCAAAGGACGACTAGCGGGAGGGCACAAGATACGCAGTATTTT.

The genes are TRBV11-2 and TRBJ2-5; D tentatively fits TRBD1 or TRBD2 (5 bases each). The V end was cut by 3 bases, the J end by 0 bases, with 8 bases between. The CDR3 has 14 residues. The germline V gene encodes CDR1 SGHAT and CDR2 FQNNGV. The CDR3 DNA reads TGTGCCAGCAGCTTGGGACGGAACCAAGAGACCCAGTACTTC. Translated: CASSLGRNQETQYF.

The chain couples TRBV7-2 to TRBJ2-2; 8 bases align to TRBD1. CDR3 length equals 16 residues. CDR1 is SGHTA, CDR2 FQGNSA, per germline. V was clipped by 4 bases and J by 5 bases; unmatched bases: 9. CDR3 in amino acids: CASSSHAGGRTGELFF. CDR3 sequence (DNA): TGTGCCAGCAGCTCTCACGCAGGGGGCAGGACCGGGGAGCTGTTTTTT.

V and J are TRBV19 and TRBJ1-1; D is perhaps TRBD1 (5 bases). Germline CDR1 LNHDA, CDR2 SQIVND (reference sequence). The CDR3 loop spans 14 amino acids. V gave up 7 bases and J gave up 3 bases, with 15 bases separating them. For the CDR3, the DNA is TGTGCCAGTATGGAGGGACCGAAGTACACTGAAGCTTTCTTT. Translated: CASMEGPKYTEAFF.